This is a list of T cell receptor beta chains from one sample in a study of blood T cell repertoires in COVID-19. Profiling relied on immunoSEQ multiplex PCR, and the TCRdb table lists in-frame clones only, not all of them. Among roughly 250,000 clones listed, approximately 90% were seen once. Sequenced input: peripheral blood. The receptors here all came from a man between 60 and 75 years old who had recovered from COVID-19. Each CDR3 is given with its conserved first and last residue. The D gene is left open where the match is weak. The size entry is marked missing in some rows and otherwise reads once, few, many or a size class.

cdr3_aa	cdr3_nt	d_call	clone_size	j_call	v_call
CASSRTSTDTQYF	TGTGCCAGCAGCCGGACTAGCACAGATACGCAGTATTTT	NA	NA	TRBJ2-3	TRBV12-3/TRBV12-4
CASSLVPHRLVGNTIYF	TGCGCCAGCAGCTTGGTACCCCACAGGCTCGTCGGAAACACCATATATTTT	NA	NA	TRBJ1-3	TRBV5-1
CASSLVRGPGYTF	TGCGCCAGCAGCTTGGTCAGGGGGCCCGGCTACACCTTC	TRBD1	few	TRBJ1-2	TRBV5-1
CASSRQGFSYGYTF	TGTGCCAGCAGCAGACAGGGGTTCAGCTATGGCTACACCTTC	TRBD1	many	TRBJ1-2	TRBV6-5
CASSFSGANTGELFF	TGCGCCAGCAGCTTCAGCGGGGCGAACACCGGGGAGCTGTTTTTT	TRBD2	NA	TRBJ2-2	TRBV5-1
CASSYSNQGRTDTQYF	TGTGCCAGCAGTTACTCAAATCAGGGGAGAACAGATACGCAGTATTTT	NA	NA	TRBJ2-3	TRBV6-5
CASSLRGLDGYTF	TGCGCCAGCAGCTTGAGGGGGCTCGATGGCTACACCTTC	TRBD1	NA	TRBJ1-2	TRBV5-1
CASSQEGGPPDTQYF	TGTGCCAGCAGCCAAGAGGGGGGGCCCCCAGATACGCAGTATTTT	NA	NA	TRBJ2-3	TRBV3-1/TRBV3-2
CASSVGGGASGANVLTF	TGTGCCAGCAGCGTAGGGGGTGGGGCCTCTGGGGCCAACGTCCTGACTTTC	NA	NA	TRBJ2-6	TRBV9
CASRDRGTNEKLFF	TGTGCCAGCAGAGATAGGGGTACTAATGAAAAACTGTTTTTT	NA	NA	TRBJ1-4	TRBV6-5
CASSLGSGTGSYNEQFF	TGTGCCAGCAGCTTAGGGTCCGGGACAGGGTCCTACAATGAGCAGTTCTTC	TRBD1	NA	TRBJ2-1	TRBV11-3
CASKAQAGGYTGELFF	TGTGCCAGCAAAGCCCAAGCGGGGGGGTACACCGGGGAGCTGTTTTTT	TRBD2	NA	TRBJ2-2	TRBV2
CASSTGQGALDGYTF	TGCGCCAGCAGCACCGGACAGGGGGCGTTGGATGGCTACACCTTC	TRBD1	NA	TRBJ1-2	TRBV5-1
CASRLGGRSDYTF	TGTGCAAGTCGCTTAGGAGGCCGCTCGGATTACACCTTC	NA	once	TRBJ1-2	TRBV12-2
CASSSRAGTQFF	TGTGCCAGCAGCTCGCGAGCGGGGACGCAGTTCTTC	TRBD2	NA	TRBJ2-1	TRBV3-1/TRBV3-2
CASSYSGGLNYGYTF	TGTGCCAGCAGTTACTCGGGGGGATTGAACTATGGCTACACCTTC	NA	NA	TRBJ1-2	TRBV6-5
CASSLPGAAGELFF	TGTGCCAGCAGTTTACCCGGAGCCGCCGGGGAGCTGTTTTTT	NA	NA	TRBJ2-2	TRBV28
CASSFDQGSNQPQHF	TGTGCCAGCAGCTTCGATCAGGGTAGCAATCAGCCCCAGCATTTT	NA	NA	TRBJ1-5	TRBV11-2
CATSEPGLAGGWNEQFF	TGTGCCACCAGTGAACCGGGACTAGCGGGGGGCTGGAATGAGCAGTTCTTC	TRBD2	NA	TRBJ2-1	TRBV24-1
CASSLAAGGSSYEQYF	TGCGCCAGCAGCTTGGCCGCAGGTGGAAGCTCCTACGAGCAGTACTTC	NA	NA	TRBJ2-7	TRBV5-1
CASSATTGRNTEAFF	TGTGCCAGCAGCGCCACGACAGGGAGGAACACTGAAGCTTTCTTT	TRBD1	NA	TRBJ1-1	TRBV9
CASSPTGSRGGGEQYF	TGTGCCAGCAGCCCTACAGGGTCCCGAGGTGGAGGCGAGCAGTACTTC	NA	once	TRBJ2-7	TRBV4-2
CASRGGPRQPQHF	TGTGCCAGCCGAGGGGGACCGCGACAGCCCCAGCATTTT	NA	NA	TRBJ1-5	TRBV28
CASRYRGTGNAYTF	TGTGCCAGCCGATACAGAGGGACAGGGAACGCTTACACCTTC	TRBD1	NA	TRBJ1-2	TRBV5-5
CATSEGRGHEQYF	TGTGCCACCAGTGAGGGCAGGGGGCACGAGCAGTACTTC	TRBD1	NA	TRBJ2-7	TRBV24-1
CASSPGQRSSNEKLFF	TGTGCCAGCTCGCCCGGACAGCGTAGCTCTAATGAAAAACTGTTTTTT	NA	NA	TRBJ1-4	TRBV18
CASSPYRSSGNTIYF	TGTGCCAGCAGCCCCTACAGGAGCTCTGGAAACACCATATATTTT	NA	NA	TRBJ1-3	TRBV5-4
CASSPDRAYGYTF	TGTGCCAGCAGTCCAGACAGGGCTTATGGCTACACCTTC	TRBD1	NA	TRBJ1-2	TRBV6-5
CASSRDFGTEAFF	TGTGCCAGCAGCCGGGACTTTGGGACTGAAGCTTTCTTT	NA	NA	TRBJ1-1	TRBV14
CASSIRVQYYEQYF	TGTGCCAGTAGTATCCGGGTCCAATACTACGAGCAGTACTTC	NA	once	TRBJ2-7	TRBV19
CASRLTSGEGTGELFF	TGCGCCAGCAGACTTACGAGTGGGGAGGGAACCGGGGAGCTGTTTTTT	TRBD2	NA	TRBJ2-2	TRBV5-1
CASSLARTGKNIQYF	TGTGCCAGCAGCTTAGCGCGGACAGGGAAAAACATTCAGTACTTC	TRBD1	NA	TRBJ2-4	TRBV7-9
CASSFPPSAQYF	TGTGCCAGCAGTTTCCCCCCCTCGGCGCAGTATTTT	NA	NA	TRBJ2-3	TRBV12-3/TRBV12-4
CASSKQGWPQHF	TGTGCCAGCAGCAAGCAGGGGTGGCCCCAGCATTTT	NA	NA	TRBJ1-5	TRBV12-3/TRBV12-4
CASSVPAGANVLTF	TGTGCCAGCAGCGTCCCCGCTGGGGCCAACGTCCTGACTTTC	NA	NA	TRBJ2-6	TRBV9
CATSDGQGWETQYF	TGTGCCACCAGTGATGGACAGGGTTGGGAGACCCAGTACTTC	TRBD1	NA	TRBJ2-5	TRBV24-1
CASGWTLRGSTDTQYF	TGTGCTAGTGGTTGGACTCTTCGGGGGTCCACAGATACGCAGTATTTT	NA	NA	TRBJ2-3	TRBV12-5
CASSFTGVGKGDTQYF	TGTGCCAGCAGTTTCACAGGGGTCGGTAAGGGAGATACGCAGTATTTT	TRBD1	NA	TRBJ2-3	TRBV2
CASSIFTGLGNEQFF	TGTGCCAGTAGTATCTTTACAGGCCTAGGGAATGAGCAGTTCTTC	NA	NA	TRBJ2-1	TRBV19
CASSLQAGGYYNTIYF	TGTGCCAGCAGCCTTCAGGCGGGGGGCTATTATAACACCATATATTTT	NA	NA	TRBJ1-3	TRBV5-6
CASSFRTSGGLHNEQFF	TGTGCCAGCAGTTTCCGGACTAGCGGGGGGTTACACAATGAGCAGTTCTTC	TRBD2	NA	TRBJ2-1	TRBV7-9
CSVERGLNEKLFF	TGCAGCGTTGAAAGGGGGCTTAATGAAAAACTGTTTTTT	TRBD1	NA	TRBJ1-4	TRBV29-1
CASSASINQPQHF	TGTGCCAGCAGTGCCAGTATTAATCAGCCCCAGCATTTT	NA	NA	TRBJ1-5	TRBV2
CASSLGGPGNTIYF	TGTGCCAGCAGCCTGGGGGGGCCTGGAAACACCATATATTTT	NA	NA	TRBJ1-3	TRBV28